This T cell receptor (beta chain) was recorded in a study of T-cell memory formation after mild COVID-19 (dated by TCRdb to 2020 to 2022). Looking at the study overall: TCR sequence clusters from the two donors were largely donor specific. In two donors, T-cell clones that expanded and contracted after mild COVID-19 were tracked by sequencing TCRalpha and TCRbeta repertoires over time. The cohort was made up of two young adult volunteers, one female and one male, who were previously healthy.

Broad study findings and their caveats: SARS-CoV-2 specificity of the second-wave clones peaking on day 37 was not confirmed. Clones contracting from day 15 to 85 had balanced CD4/CD8 phenotypes, while a second wave expanding from day 15 to 37 was biased towards CD4+. Contracting CD4+ clones turned up mainly in the CM and EM memory subsets, whereas EMRA was where CD8+ clones were enriched. Only two mild cases were covered by the study, and larger cohorts that include severe cases with pre-infection samples were considered necessary. The detection of some responding clones in pre-infection memory suggests that pre-existing cross-reactive memory T cells joined the SARS-CoV-2 response.

The data were produced on an Illumina NovaSeq 6000. TCRalpha and TCRbeta cDNA libraries were built by 5'RACE with constant-segment primers, adding sample barcodes and unique molecular identifiers. RNA was extracted from every sample with Trizol reagent. The libraries were amplified in two PCR steps, and the second step added a second sample barcode and Illumina TruSeq adapters. Sequencing of libraries was performed on an Illumina NovaSeq with 2 x 150 bp paired-end reads. As for the authors' bioinformatics: With migec v1.2.7, reads were demultiplexed and then collapsed into UMI-guided consensus sequences. With mixcr v2.1.11, UMI consensuses were aligned to TRA and TRB V and J templates and assembled into clonotypes. Expanded or contracted clonotypes were those called significant by both edgeR and NoisET, with noise models trained on biological replicates. For edgeR calls, a false discovery rate-adjusted p below 0.01 and a log2 fold-change threshold of 1 were applied. As an exploratory analysis of dynamics, max-normalized trajectories of the 1000 most abundant clonotypes were examined by PCA with hierarchical clustering. Each responding clone was given a CD4 or CD8 phenotype based on the CD4+ and CD8+ repertoires, which had been sequenced separately. In-frame beta chains were kept once TCRdb had trimmed the public reads at Q25 with fastp and called clones with MiXCR. Here each entry gathers all rows of one CDR3 protein and keeps the most common genes and DNA. The V and J calls and clone size are TCRdb's, not the authors'. Within this sample are roughly 450,000 distinct CDR3 sequences, with roughly 18% of them counted one time only. The ten largest clones add up to about a fifth of the sample.

Ficoll-Paque density gradient centrifugation was the method used to isolate PBMCs. This clonotype came up a few times. Its binding antigen is unknown. No much larger clonotype is one base removed from it; base qualities were not supplied. Looking up the germline V gene yields CDR1 MGHRA and CDR2 YSYEKL. The CDR3, cysteine through phenylalanine, is 15 amino acids long. Only the CDR3 DNA is retained, 45 bases long and in frame from the first base. V loses 6 bases at its end and J loses 2 bases; junction bases beyond the gene matches: 4. The sequencing sample was made of PBMCs or a T cell subset sorted from them (not recorded which). Recombination linked TRBV4-1 to TRBJ2-5; 12 of the junction bases match TRBD2. This TCR derives from a man between 18 and 29 years old who had mild COVID-19 (a few samples of this study predate the infection). The sample titles of this study are shuffled in the database, so cell type and time point are left out; the donor was told from shared clones. CDR3 region: CASRPSGGDQETQYF. The DNA reads as follows: TGCGCCAGCAGGCCTAGCGGGGGGGATCAAGAGACCCAGTACTTC.